The clone carrying this T cell receptor (beta chain) is medium-sized within its sample. As yet, its antigen is unknown. This specimen comes from a study of molecular identifiers for immune sequencing clone quantification. TCRdb re-called the PCR reads through MiXCR, storing one row per CDR3 protein. The sample consists of approximately 12,000 distinct CDR3 sequences, 15% to 20% of them appearing once. From about 19,000 to 1,100,000 sorted cells, naive CD8 libraries were generated with 10%, 30% or 50% RNA. Study-wide findings and caveats: Clones that exceeded 20 RNA copies held over 99% of effector molecules, yet under 1% in naive cells.

V dropped 4 bases and J dropped 7; count of bases not matched to a gene: 6. CDR3 size: 16 residues. Looked up from germline, CDR1 is KGHDR and CDR2 is SFDVKD. The chain couples TRBV24-1 to TRBJ2-1; 13 bases are shared with TRBD2. This TCR was sampled from a human donor in good health. Some libraries in this study had Jurkat cell RNA spiked in. Sequenced material: naive CD8+ T cells from blood, with Jurkat cell RNA spiked in. Subset defined: FACS-sorted CD8+CD4-CCR7+CD45RA+ naive T cells. CDR3 nucleotides: TGTGCCACCAGTGACTCACTAGCGGGAGGGACAAATGAGCAGTTCTTC. This translates into CATSDSLAGGTNEQFF.